This T cell receptor (beta chain) was captured in a study of control samples from healthy donors and cancer patients. V gave up 3 bases and J gave up 4 bases, with 16 bases separating them. The CDR3 length is 15 residues. CDR1 is SGDLS, CDR2 YYNGEE, per germline. Clones were read by immunoSEQ multiplex PCR, and TCRdb kept only the in-frame ones, dropping some. Of some 190,000 clones in the sample, approximately 90% were seen once. V usage is TRBV9 and J usage is TRBJ1-2; D is possibly TRBD1 (5 bases). Sequencing was done on a sample of blood. The clonotype originates from a man aged 25-45 years in good health. As DNA, the CDR3 is TGTGCCAGCAGCGCACGATCTGGGGGAGGCTATGGCTACACCTTC. It yields the protein CASSARSGGGYGYTF.